What follows is one TCR beta chain and its context. Its antigen is not known. The V gene's germline CDR1 is SEHNR and CDR2 FQNEAQ (reference sequence). V lost 8 bases and J 1 base, leaving 8 bases between the germline ends. The CDR3 is 13 amino acids. Assay: immunoSEQ multiplex PCR; the TCRdb copy retains only in-frame clones and omits some. The table lists tens of thousands of clones, 87% of them singletons, with approximately 1.7% in the top ten. The entry originates in a study of OX40 agonist ivuxolimab in advanced cancers. Background on the study: Patients enrolled in dose escalation were diagnosed with hepatocellular carcinoma, melanoma, renal cell or head and neck cancer. General study points: Clonal expansion was seen in CD4+ and CD8+ blood T cells by week 6 at 0.1 to 3.0 mg/kg. In the expanded peripheral T cells, antigen specificity was never determined.

The sequencing here drew on CD4+ or CD8+ T cells sorted from blood, taken in a trial of the OX40 agonist ivuxolimab. This chain uses TRBV7-9 with TRBJ1-4; D not certain. This TCR derives from an adult with an advanced solid tumor such as melanoma, head and neck, liver or kidney cancer. The CDR3 coding sequence is TGTGCCAGCTCAACAGAAACTAATGAAAAACTGTTTTTT. This translates into CASSTETNEKLFF.